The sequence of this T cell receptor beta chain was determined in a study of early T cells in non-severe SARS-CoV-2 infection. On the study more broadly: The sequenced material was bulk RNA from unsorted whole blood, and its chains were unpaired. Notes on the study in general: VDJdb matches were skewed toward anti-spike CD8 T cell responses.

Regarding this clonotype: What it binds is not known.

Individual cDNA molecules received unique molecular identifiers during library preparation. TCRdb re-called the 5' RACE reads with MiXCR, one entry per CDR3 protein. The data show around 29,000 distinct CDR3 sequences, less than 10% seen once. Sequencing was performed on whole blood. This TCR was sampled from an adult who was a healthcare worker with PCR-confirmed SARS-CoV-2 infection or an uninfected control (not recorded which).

In DNA, the CDR3 is TGTGCCAGCAGCCAAGGCCTGACAGGGAGCTATGGCTACACCTTC. It yields the protein CASSQGLTGSYGYTF. The chain couples TRBV3-2 to TRBJ1-2; no DNA check was done on the table's D call, TRBD1. TRBV3-2 is a known pseudogene. The CDR3 covers 15 residues.